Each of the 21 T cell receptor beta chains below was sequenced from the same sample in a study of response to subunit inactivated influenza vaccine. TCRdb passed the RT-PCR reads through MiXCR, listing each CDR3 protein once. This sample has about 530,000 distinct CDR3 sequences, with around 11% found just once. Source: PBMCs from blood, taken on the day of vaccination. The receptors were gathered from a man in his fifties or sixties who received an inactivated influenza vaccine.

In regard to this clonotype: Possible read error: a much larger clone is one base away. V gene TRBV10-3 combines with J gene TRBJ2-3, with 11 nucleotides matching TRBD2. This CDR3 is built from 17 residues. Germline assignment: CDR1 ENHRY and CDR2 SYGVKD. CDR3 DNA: TGTGCCATCAGTGGTGTTGGGACTAGCGGACACACAGGTACGCAGTATTTT. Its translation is CAISGVGTSGHTGTQYF.

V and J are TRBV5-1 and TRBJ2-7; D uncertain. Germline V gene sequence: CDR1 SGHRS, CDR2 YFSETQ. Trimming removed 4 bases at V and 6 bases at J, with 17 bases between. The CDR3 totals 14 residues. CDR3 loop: CASSMGAVKGEQYF. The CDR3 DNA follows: TGCGCCAGCAGCATGGGTGCCGTAAAGGGCGAGCAGTACTTC.

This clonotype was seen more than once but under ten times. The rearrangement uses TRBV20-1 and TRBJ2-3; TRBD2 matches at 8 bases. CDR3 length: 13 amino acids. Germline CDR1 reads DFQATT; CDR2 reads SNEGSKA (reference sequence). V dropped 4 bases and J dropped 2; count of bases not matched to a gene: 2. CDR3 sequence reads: CSATGGHTDTQYF. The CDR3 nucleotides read TGCAGTGCTACGGGGGGGCACACAGATACGCAGTATTTT.

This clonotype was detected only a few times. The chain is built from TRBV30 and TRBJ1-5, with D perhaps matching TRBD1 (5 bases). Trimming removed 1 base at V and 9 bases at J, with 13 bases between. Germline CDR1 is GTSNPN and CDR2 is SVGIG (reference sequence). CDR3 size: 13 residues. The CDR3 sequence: CAWSEGSSGPQHF. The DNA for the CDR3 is TGTGCCTGGAGTGAGGGGTCAAGCGGGCCCCAGCATTTT. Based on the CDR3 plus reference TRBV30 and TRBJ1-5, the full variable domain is SQTIHQWPATLVQPVGSPLSLECTVEGTSNPNLYWYRQAAGRGLQLLFYSVGIGQISSEVPQNLSASRPQDRQFILSSKKLLLSDSGFYLCAWSEGSSGPQHFGDGTRLSIL.

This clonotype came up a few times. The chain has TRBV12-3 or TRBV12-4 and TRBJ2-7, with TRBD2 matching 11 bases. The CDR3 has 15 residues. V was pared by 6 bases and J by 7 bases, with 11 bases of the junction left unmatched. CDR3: CASRPNTGLAEEQYF. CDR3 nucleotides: TGTGCCAGCAGACCCAATACGGGACTAGCGGAGGAGCAGTACTTC.

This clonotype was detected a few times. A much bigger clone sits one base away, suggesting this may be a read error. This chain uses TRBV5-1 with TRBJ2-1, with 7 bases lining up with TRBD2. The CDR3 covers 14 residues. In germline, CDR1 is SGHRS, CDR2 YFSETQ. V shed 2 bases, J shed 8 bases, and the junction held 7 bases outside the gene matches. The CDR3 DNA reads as TGCGCCAGCAGCTTTGGGGGAGGGCCCCATGAGCAGTTCTTC. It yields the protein CASSFGGGPHEQFF.

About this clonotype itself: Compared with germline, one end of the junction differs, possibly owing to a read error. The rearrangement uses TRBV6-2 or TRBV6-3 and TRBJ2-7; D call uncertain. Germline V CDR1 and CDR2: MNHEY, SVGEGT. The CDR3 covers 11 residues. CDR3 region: CATSNTYEQYF. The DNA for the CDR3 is TGTGCCACCAGTAACACCTACGAGCAGTACTTC.

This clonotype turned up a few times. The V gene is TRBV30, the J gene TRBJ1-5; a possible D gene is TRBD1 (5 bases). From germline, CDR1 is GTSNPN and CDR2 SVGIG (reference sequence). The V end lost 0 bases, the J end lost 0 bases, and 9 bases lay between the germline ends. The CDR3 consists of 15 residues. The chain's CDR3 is CAWSVGTTSNQPQHF. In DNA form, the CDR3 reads TGTGCCTGGAGTGTAGGGACGACTAGCAATCAGCCCCAGCATTTT.

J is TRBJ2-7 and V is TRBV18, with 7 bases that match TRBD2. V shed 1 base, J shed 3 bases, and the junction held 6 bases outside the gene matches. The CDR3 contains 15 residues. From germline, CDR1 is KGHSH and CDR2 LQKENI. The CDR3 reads CASSPRPSGDYEQYF. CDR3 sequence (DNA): TGTGCCAGCTCACCACGCCCTAGCGGAGACTACGAGCAGTACTTC.

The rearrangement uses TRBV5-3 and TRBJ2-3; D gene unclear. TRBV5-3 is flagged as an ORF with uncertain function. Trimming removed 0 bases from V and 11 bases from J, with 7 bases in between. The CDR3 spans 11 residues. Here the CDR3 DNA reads TGTGCCAGAAGCTTGGTTCGGCAGCAGTATTTT. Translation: CARSLVRQQYF.

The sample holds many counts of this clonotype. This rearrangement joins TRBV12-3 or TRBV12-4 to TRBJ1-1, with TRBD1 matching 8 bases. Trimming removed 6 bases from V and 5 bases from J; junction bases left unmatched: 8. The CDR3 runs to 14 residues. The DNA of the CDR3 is TGTGCCAGCAGAAGCAGGACAGGGAGGACTGAAGCTTTCTTT. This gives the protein CASRSRTGRTEAFF.

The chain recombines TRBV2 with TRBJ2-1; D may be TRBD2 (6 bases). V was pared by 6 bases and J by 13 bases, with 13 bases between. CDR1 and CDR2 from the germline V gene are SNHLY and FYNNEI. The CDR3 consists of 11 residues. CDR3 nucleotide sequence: TGTGCCAGCAGGGACTACCAAAAACAGTTCTTC. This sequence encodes CASRDYQKQFF.

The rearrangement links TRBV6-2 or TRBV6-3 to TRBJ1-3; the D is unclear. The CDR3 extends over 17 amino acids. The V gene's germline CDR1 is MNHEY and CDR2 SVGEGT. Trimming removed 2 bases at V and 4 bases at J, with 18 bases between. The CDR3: CASSYARRGPAGNTIYF. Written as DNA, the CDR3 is TGTGCCAGCAGTTACGCCCGAAGAGGCCCGGCGGGAAACACCATATATTTT.

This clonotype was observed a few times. CDR3: CATTGRDTGELFF. The DNA of the CDR3 is TGTGCCACGACAGGGAGGGACACCGGGGAGCTGTTTTTT. The chain combines TRBV10-3 with TRBJ2-2; D may correspond to TRBD1 or TRBD2 (7 bases each). This CDR3 spans 13 amino acids. The germline V and J ends were trimmed by 10 bases and 3 bases, with 12 bases remaining between them. Germline values: CDR1 ENHRY, CDR2 SYGVKD.

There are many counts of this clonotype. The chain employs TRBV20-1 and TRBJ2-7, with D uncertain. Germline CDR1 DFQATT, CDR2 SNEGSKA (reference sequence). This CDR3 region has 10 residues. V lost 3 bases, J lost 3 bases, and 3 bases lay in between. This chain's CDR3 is CSASRYEQYF. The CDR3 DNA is TGCAGTGCTAGTCGCTACGAGCAGTACTTC.

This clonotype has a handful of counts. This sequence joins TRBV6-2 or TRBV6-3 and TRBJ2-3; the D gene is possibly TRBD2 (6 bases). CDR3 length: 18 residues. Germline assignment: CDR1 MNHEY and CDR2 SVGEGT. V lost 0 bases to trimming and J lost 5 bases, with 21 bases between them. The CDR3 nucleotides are TGTGCCAGCAGTTACTCAATGGTCGGGGGAGTAGATCGAGATACGCAGTATTTT. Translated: CASSYSMVGGVDRDTQYF.

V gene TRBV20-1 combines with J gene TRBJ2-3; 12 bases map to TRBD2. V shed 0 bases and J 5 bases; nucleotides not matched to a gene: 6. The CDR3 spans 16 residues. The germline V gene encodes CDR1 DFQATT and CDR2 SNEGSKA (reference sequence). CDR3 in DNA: TGCAGTGCTAGAGATTGGACTAGCGGGACAAGAGATACGCAGTATTTT. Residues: CSARDWTSGTRDTQYF.

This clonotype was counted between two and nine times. The CDR3 protein is CASSPHYRGLGELFF. CDR3 in DNA: TGTGCCAGCAGCCCCCACTACAGGGGGCTGGGGGAGCTGTTTTTT. This sequence joins TRBV9 and TRBJ2-2, with 9 bases fitting TRBD1. CDR1 and CDR2 (germline): SGDLS, YYNGEE. The CDR3 covers 15 residues. V trimming: 4 bases; J trimming: 8 bases; junction bases outside the gene matches: 9.

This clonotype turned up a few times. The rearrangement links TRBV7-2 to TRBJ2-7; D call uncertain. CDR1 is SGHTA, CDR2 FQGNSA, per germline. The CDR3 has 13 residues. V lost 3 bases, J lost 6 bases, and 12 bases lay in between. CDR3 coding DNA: TGTGCCAGCAGCTTGTACGGTCCGGGCGAGCAGTACTTC. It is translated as CASSLYGPGEQYF.

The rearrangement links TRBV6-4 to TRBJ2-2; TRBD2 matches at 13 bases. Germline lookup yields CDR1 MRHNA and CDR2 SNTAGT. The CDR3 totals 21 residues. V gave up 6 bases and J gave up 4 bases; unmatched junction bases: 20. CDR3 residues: CASSHRVGGLAGSLPTGELFF. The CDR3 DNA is TGTGCCAGCAGCCATAGGGTAGGGGGACTAGCGGGGAGCCTACCCACCGGGGAGCTGTTTTTT.

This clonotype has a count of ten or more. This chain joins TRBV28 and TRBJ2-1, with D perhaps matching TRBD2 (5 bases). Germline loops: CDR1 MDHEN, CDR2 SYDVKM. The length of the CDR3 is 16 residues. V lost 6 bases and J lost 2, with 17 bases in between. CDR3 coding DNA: TGTGCCAGCAGCCCTCTGCGGGCAGAAGCCTACAATGAGCAGTTCTTC. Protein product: CASSPLRAEAYNEQFF.